The 30 T cell receptor beta chains reported below all come from one sample, sequenced in a study of blood T cell repertoires in COVID-19. Assay used: immunoSEQ multiplex PCR; TCRdb lists only in-frame clones, some missing. The repertoire holds around 82,000 clones, with over 75% as singletons. Sequencing was carried out using peripheral blood. These receptors were taken from a man aged 65-85 years with active or convalescent COVID-19.

The chain employs TRBV5-1 and TRBJ1-5; D is uncertain. The CDR3 has 15 amino acids. The germline CDR1 and CDR2 sequences are SGHRS and YFSETQ. The ends were cut back, 0 bases at V and 0 bases at J, with 7 bases in the middle. The DNA for the CDR3 is TGCGCCAGCAGCTTGGACTCCTATAGCAATCAGCCCCAGCATTTT. It codes for CASSLDSYSNQPQHF.

The rearrangement joins TRBV14 to TRBJ2-5, with D perhaps TRBD1 (6 bases). Trimming pared 2 bases from V and 7 bases from J, leaving 11 bases between. CDR1 and CDR2 (germline): SGHDN, FVKESK. The CDR3 loop spans 13 amino acids. DNA of the CDR3: TGTGCCAGCAGCCAAAATAGGGGGTTGACCCAGTACTTC. Protein: CASSQNRGLTQYF.

The chain has TRBV6-5 and TRBJ2-1, with 7 nucleotides matching TRBD2. The germline CDR1 and CDR2 sequences are MNHEY and SVGAGI. J gave up 0 bases and V 6 bases, and 5 bases lay outside the gene matches. The CDR3 has 15 residues. This CDR3 is CASSLAESSYNEQFF. The DNA of the CDR3 is TGTGCCAGCAGCCTAGCGGAGAGCTCCTACAATGAGCAGTTCTTC.

This chain links TRBV3-1 (or the pseudogene TRBV3-2) with TRBJ1-1, with D unresolved. From germline, CDR1 is LGHDT and CDR2 YNNKEL (reference sequence). The CDR3 spans 15 residues. The V end lost 1 base, the J end lost 1 base, and 10 bases lay between the germline ends. The CDR3 DNA follows: TGTGCCAGCAGCCAAGGAGTCAACAGGAACACTGAAGCTTTCTTT. Its protein product is CASSQGVNRNTEAFF.

CDR3 sequence reads: CASSREGGSYEQYF. The CDR3 DNA reads as TGTGCCAGCAGCCGAGAGGGGGGATCCTACGAGCAGTACTTC. The J gene is TRBJ2-7, the V gene TRBV3-1 (or the pseudogene TRBV3-2); D assignment may be TRBD1 or TRBD2 (6 bases each). CDR3 length: 14 amino acids. Trimming took off 4 bases at V and 1 base at J, with 11 bases between the two ends. Germline assignment: CDR1 LGHDT and CDR2 YNNKEL (reference sequence).

The chain links TRBV15 to TRBJ2-1; a possible D gene is TRBD1 (6 bases). Germline V CDR1 and CDR2: LNHNV, YYDKDF (reference sequence). V was shortened by 0 bases and J by 5 bases, with 11 bases between the two germline ends. This CDR3 spans 15 amino acids. The CDR3 nucleotides read TGTGCCACCAGCAGAGATTCAGGGGTCCACAATGAGCAGTTCTTC. Protein product: CATSRDSGVHNEQFF.

The chain carries TRBV3-1 (or the pseudogene TRBV3-2) and TRBJ1-2, with D hard to call. The germline V gene encodes CDR1 LGHDT and CDR2 YNNKEL (reference sequence). V was shortened by 5 bases and J by 4 bases, with 8 bases between the two germline ends. The CDR3 sequence is 12 residues long. The CDR3 bases are TGTGCCAGCAGCATCCGGTCCTATGGCTACACCTTC. Protein: CASSIRSYGYTF.

This clone was found a few times. The genes are TRBV29-1 and TRBJ2-5, with 14 bases that match TRBD2. V trimming: 3 bases; J trimming: 5 bases; junction bases outside the gene matches: 8. The germline gives CDR1 SQVTM, CDR2 ANQGSEA. The CDR3 runs to 16 residues. CDR3 region: CSVDGLAGGGVETQYF. The CDR3 DNA reads as TGCAGCGTTGATGGACTAGCGGGGGGTGGTGTGGAGACCCAGTACTTC.

The J gene is TRBJ1-4, the V gene TRBV15; D uncertain. V lost 0 bases and J 5 bases, leaving 4 bases between the germline ends. The germline gives CDR1 LNHNV, CDR2 YYDKDF (reference sequence). CDR3 length: 13 residues. The CDR3: CATSRDRNEKLFF. The DNA of the CDR3 is TGTGCCACCAGCAGAGACAGGAATGAAAAACTGTTTTTT.

This chain uses TRBV19 with TRBJ2-7; 7 nucleotides align to TRBD1. Trimming removed 5 bases from V and 1 base from J; junction bases left unmatched: 5. CDR1 and CDR2 (germline): LNHDA, SQIVND (reference sequence). This CDR3 spans 14 amino acids. CDR3 bases: TGTGCCAGTAGTCTGCGGACAGGATCCTACGAGCAGTACTTC. Residues: CASSLRTGSYEQYF.

This rearrangement joins TRBV7-6 to TRBJ2-3; D not certain. Germline loops: CDR1 SGHVS, CDR2 FNYEAQ. The CDR3 is made up of 15 amino acids. V lost 1 base to trimming and J lost 0 bases, with 8 bases between them. The CDR3 here is CASSLGLGSTDTQYF. CDR3 nucleotide sequence: TGTGCCAGCAGCTTAGGGTTGGGCAGCACAGATACGCAGTATTTT.

The CDR3 DNA is TGTGCCAGCAGCTTCCAGGGGGATCAGCCCCAGCATTTT. Its translation: CASSFQGDQPQHF. The chain uses TRBV7-8 and TRBJ1-5; 7 nucleotides align to TRBD1. Germline V lookup: CDR1 SGHVS, CDR2 FQNEAQ. The length of the CDR3 is 13 residues. V shed 3 bases and J 5 bases; nucleotides not matched to a gene: 1.

V gene TRBV28 combines with J gene TRBJ1-2, with D perhaps TRBD1 (6 bases). V was shortened by 4 bases and J by 9 bases, with 9 bases between the two germline ends. Germline loops: CDR1 MDHEN, CDR2 SYDVKM. The CDR3 loop spans 11 amino acids. Here the CDR3 reads CASSSGQRYTF. The CDR3 DNA follows: TGTGCCAGCAGTTCCGGACAGCGCTACACCTTC.

The chain joins TRBV5-6 to TRBJ1-5, with D hard to call. CDR1 and CDR2 from the germline V gene are SGHDT and YYEEEE. The CDR3 contains 14 residues. V dropped 3 bases and J dropped 5 bases, with 12 bases sitting between them. CDR3 in DNA: TGTGCCAGCAGCTCGAGGTCCTCCTATCAGCCCCAGCATTTT. Translating it yields CASSSRSSYQPQHF.

The V gene is TRBV5-4, the J gene TRBJ2-7; 7 bases are a match to TRBD1. With V trimmed by 4 bases and J by 2 bases, 9 bases remained unmatched. The CDR3 length is 15 residues. The germline V gene encodes CDR1 SGHNT and CDR2 YYREEE (reference sequence). In DNA, the CDR3 is TGTGCCAGCAGCCCGTGGGACAGACAGCCCTACGAGCAGTACTTC. This sequence encodes CASSPWDRQPYEQYF. Variable domain in full (rest from reference TRBV5-4 and TRBJ2-7): ETGVTQSPTHLIKTRGQQVTLRCSSQSGHNTVSWYQQALGQGPQFIFQYYREEENGRGNFPPRFSGLQFPNYSSELNVNALELDDSALYLCASSPWDRQPYEQYFGPGTRLTVT.

This rearrangement joins TRBV19 to TRBJ1-2; perhaps TRBD1 as D (5 bases). This CDR3 spans 13 amino acids. The V and J ends lost 5 bases and 3 bases respectively, with 10 bases between them. Germline lookup yields CDR1 LNHDA and CDR2 SQIVND (reference sequence). CDR3 DNA sequence: TGTGCCAGTAGTTGGCAGGGCGACTATGGCTACACCTTC. Residues: CASSWQGDYGYTF.

This chain connects TRBV4-2 to TRBJ1-2; TRBD1 matches at 9 bases. V lost 1 base, J lost 4 bases, and 4 bases stayed unmatched. Germline CDR1 and CDR2: LGHNA and YNFKEQ. This CDR3 is built from 15 residues. CDR3: CASSQVGQGPYGYTF. CDR3 bases: TGTGCCAGCAGCCAAGTGGGACAGGGACCCTATGGCTACACCTTC.

The DNA for the CDR3 is TGTGCCAGCCTCAGGTCAGCGGCCAATGAGCAGTTCTTC. Amino acid sequence: CASLRSAANEQFF. This chain links TRBV6-5 with TRBJ2-1; possibly TRBD2 for D (5 bases). This CDR3 comprises 13 residues. Trimming took 8 bases from V and 6 from J, leaving 14 bases between them. Germline V gene sequence: CDR1 MNHEY, CDR2 SVGAGI.

The chain joins TRBV10-3 to TRBJ1-5; 10 nucleotides line up with TRBD1. CDR3 length: 14 amino acids. The germline CDR1 and CDR2 sequences are ENHRY and SYGVKD. V was pared by 4 bases and J by 7 bases, with 4 bases of the junction left unmatched. CDR3 region: CAISGGQGEQPQHF. The CDR3 DNA follows: TGTGCCATCAGTGGCGGACAGGGGGAGCAGCCCCAGCATTTT.

The chain is built from TRBV2 and TRBJ1-2; no definite D call. Germline V lookup: CDR1 SNHLY, CDR2 FYNNEI. The CDR3 is 14 amino acids. The V gene lost 9 bases and the J gene lost 1 base, with 15 bases spanning the gap. The CDR3 DNA reads TGTGCCAGAATGGGCCTGGCGGGTAACTATGGCTACACCTTC. Protein: CARMGLAGNYGYTF.

The chain joins TRBV13 to TRBJ2-3; D is unresolved. Trimming took off 0 bases at V and 3 bases at J, with 4 bases between the two ends. The CDR3 is 13 amino acids. Per the germline V gene, CDR1 is PRHDT and CDR2 is FYEKMQ (reference sequence). The CDR3 DNA reads TGTGCCAGCAGCTTAGGCTCGACAGATACGCAGTATTTT. Amino acids: CASSLGSTDTQYF.

DNA of the CDR3: TGTGCCAGCTCCGCAACCAGGCAGGGAGAAGCTTTCTTT. It translates to CASSATRQGEAFF. V usage is TRBV18 and J usage is TRBJ1-1; D possibly corresponds to TRBD1 (5 bases). CDR3 size: 13 residues. Germline V gene sequence: CDR1 KGHSH, CDR2 LQKENI. V dropped 6 bases and J dropped 8 bases, with 16 bases sitting between them.

This rearrangement joins TRBV2 to TRBJ1-5, with 9 bases that match TRBD1. Germline CDR1 reads SNHLY; CDR2 reads FYNNEI. The length of the CDR3 is 15 residues. V shed 6 bases and J 6 bases; nucleotides not matched to a gene: 9. The CDR3, as DNA: TGTGCCAGCAGCACGAGGGGACAGGGTCGTCAGCCCCAGCATTTT. Translation: CASSTRGQGRQPQHF.

This clone came up once. The rearrangement uses TRBV6-5 and TRBJ2-1; TRBD2 agrees at 7 bases. The CDR3 totals 13 residues. The germline V gene encodes CDR1 MNHEY and CDR2 SVGAGI. Trimming at V came to 5 bases and at J to 6 bases, leaving 4 bases not matched to a gene. The CDR3 DNA sequence: TGTGCCAGCAGTACGGGGGGTATCAATGAGCAGTTCTTC. It is translated as CASSTGGINEQFF.

This chain joins TRBV7-8 and TRBJ2-1; weak D call: TRBD2 (5 bases). The germline CDR1 and CDR2 sequences are SGHVS and FQNEAQ. The V end lost 6 bases, the J end lost 1 base, and 13 bases lay between the germline ends. The CDR3 contains 15 residues. CDR3 bases: TGTGCCAGCAGACTGATAGCGCATTCCTACAATGAGCAGTTCTTC. This translates into CASRLIAHSYNEQFF.

The gene calls are TRBV9 and TRBJ1-1, with 8 bases identical to TRBD1. V lost 4 bases, J lost 1 base, and 6 bases stayed unmatched. Germline-derived CDR1 and CDR2 are SGDLS and YYNGEE. CDR3 length equals 15 residues. DNA for the CDR3: TGTGCCAGCAGCCCTTGGGACAGGTGGAACACTGAAGCTTTCTTT. Translating it yields CASSPWDRWNTEAFF.

About this clone: The identical CDR3 is also encoded by other nucleotide sequences in the sample. The chain has TRBV5-1 and TRBJ2-1; maybe TRBD1 (6 bases). V lost 2 bases, J lost 0 bases, and 9 bases lay in between. CDR1 is SGHRS and CDR2 is YFSETQ in the germline V gene. The CDR3 runs 15 residues. DNA for the CDR3: TGCGCCAGCAGCTTACAGGGCGGCTCCTACAATGAGCAGTTCTTC. Its protein product is CASSLQGGSYNEQFF.

The V and J genes are TRBV5-6 and TRBJ1-6; 7 bases are a match to TRBD1. Germline V gives CDR1 SGHDT, CDR2 YYEEEE. With 0 bases clipped from V and 9 bases from J, the junction kept 9 bases outside the gene matches. The CDR3 has 16 residues. CDR3 in amino acids: CASSLGFDREISPLHF. The CDR3 coding sequence is TGTGCCAGCAGCTTGGGGTTCGACAGGGAAATTTCACCCCTCCACTTT.

The V call is TRBV27, the J call TRBJ1-6; D not resolved. The V and J ends lost 3 bases and 8 bases respectively, with 11 bases between them. Germline CDR1 MNHEY, CDR2 SMNVEV (reference sequence). This CDR3 spans 14 amino acids. CDR3 in amino acids: CASSFRGTDSPLHF. CDR3 sequence (DNA): TGTGCCAGCAGTTTTCGCGGTACTGATTCACCCCTCCACTTT.

This chain joins TRBV5-1 and TRBJ2-1; TRBD1 matches at 11 bases. This CDR3 region has 14 residues. Trimming took 6 bases from V and 8 from J; bases not matched to a gene: 7. The germline CDR1 and CDR2 sequences are SGHRS and YFSETQ. CDR3 coding DNA: TGCGCCAGCAACGGACAGGGGGCTCTCTATGAGCAGTTCTTC. Residues: CASNGQGALYEQFF.